The text below deals with one TCR beta chain. In the original workflow: The assay estimated nucleated cells by amplifying reference gene primers. Repertoires were generated with immunoSEQ multiplex PCR, while TCRdb's copy carries only in-frame clones and drops some. V, J and clone size are those of that table, while D and trimming were read from the DNA. The sample shows 160,000 or so clones, less than 90% of them seen only once. This sample is drawn from a study of blood T cell repertoires in COVID-19. In the study overall: Material from acute and convalescent COVID-19 was sourced from the United States, Italy and Spain. Sources were T cells, B-cell-depleted T cells, or PBMCs; the material itself was cDNA or gDNA.

Trimming removed 4 bases from V and 6 bases from J, with 16 bases in between. The germline gives CDR1 LGHDT, CDR2 YNNKEL (reference sequence). This CDR3 contains 15 residues. Sequencing input: peripheral blood. This sequence was found in a woman in her 70s with acute or convalescent COVID-19. This rearrangement joins TRBV3-1 (or the pseudogene TRBV3-2) to TRBJ2-4; possibly TRBD2 for D (6 bases). The CDR3 loop reads CASSPHRDGGNIQYF. Here the CDR3 DNA reads TGTGCCAGCAGCCCCCACCGGGACGGGGGAAACATTCAGTACTTC.